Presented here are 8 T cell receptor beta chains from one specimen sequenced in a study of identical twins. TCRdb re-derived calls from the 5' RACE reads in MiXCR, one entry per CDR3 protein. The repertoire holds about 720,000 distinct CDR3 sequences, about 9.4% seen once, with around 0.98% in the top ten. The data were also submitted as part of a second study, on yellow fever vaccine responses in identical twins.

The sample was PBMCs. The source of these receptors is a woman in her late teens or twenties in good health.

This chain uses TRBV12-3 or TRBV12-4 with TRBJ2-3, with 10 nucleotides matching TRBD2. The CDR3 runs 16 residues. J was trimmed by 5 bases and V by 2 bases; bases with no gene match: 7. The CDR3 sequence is CASSLRGSGRQDTQYF. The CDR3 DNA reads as TGTGCCAGCAGTTTAAGGGGTAGCGGGAGGCAAGATACGCAGTATTTT.

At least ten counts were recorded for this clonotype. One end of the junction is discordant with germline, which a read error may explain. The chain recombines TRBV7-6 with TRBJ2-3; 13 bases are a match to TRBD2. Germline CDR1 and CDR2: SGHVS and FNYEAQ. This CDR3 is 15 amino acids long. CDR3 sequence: CASSLGTSGADTQYF. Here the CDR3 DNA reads TGCGCCAGCAGCCTAGGGACTAGCGGGGCAGATACGCAGTATTTT. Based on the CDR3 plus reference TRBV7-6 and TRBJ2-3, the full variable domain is GAGVSQSPRYKVTKRGQDVALRCDPISGHVSLYWYRQALGQGPEFLTYFNYEAQQDKSGLPNDRFSAERPEGSISTLTIQRTEQRDSAMYRCASSLGTSGADTQYFGPGTRLTVL.

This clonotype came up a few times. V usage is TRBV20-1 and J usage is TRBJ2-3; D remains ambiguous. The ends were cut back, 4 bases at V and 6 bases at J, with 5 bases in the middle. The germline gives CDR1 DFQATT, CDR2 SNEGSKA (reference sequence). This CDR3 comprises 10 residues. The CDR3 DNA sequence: TGCAGTGCTATTTCTGATACGCAGTATTTT. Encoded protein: CSAISDTQYF.

The CDR3 DNA reads as TGTGCCAGCAGTCCCCTCCGGGACAGCTATAATTCACCCCTCCACTTT. It yields the protein CASSPLRDSYNSPLHF. The chain uses TRBV27 and TRBJ1-6; the match to TRBD1 covers 7 bases. CDR1 and CDR2 from the germline V gene are MNHEY and SMNVEV (reference sequence). V gave up 5 bases and J gave up 3 bases; unmatched junction bases: 7. The CDR3 runs 16 residues.

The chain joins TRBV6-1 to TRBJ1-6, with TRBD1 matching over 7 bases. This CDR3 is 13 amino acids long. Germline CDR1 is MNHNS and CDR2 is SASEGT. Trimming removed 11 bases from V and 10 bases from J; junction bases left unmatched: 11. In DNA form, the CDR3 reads TGTGCCGGTGGAGGGACAGTGGGATCACCCCTCCACTTT. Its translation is CAGGGTVGSPLHF.

This CDR3 is CASTAGYTQYF. Here the CDR3 DNA reads TGTGCCAGCACCGCGGGGTATACGCAGTATTTT. The chain couples TRBV12-3 or TRBV12-4 to TRBJ2-3, with D perhaps TRBD2 (6 bases). Trimming took off 7 bases at V and 7 bases at J, with 9 bases between the two ends. The CDR3 is 11 residues long.

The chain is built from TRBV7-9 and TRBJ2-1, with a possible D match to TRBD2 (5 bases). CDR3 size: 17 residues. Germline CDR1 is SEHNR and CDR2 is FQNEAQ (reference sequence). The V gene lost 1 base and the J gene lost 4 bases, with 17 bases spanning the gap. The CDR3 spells CASSLVRTELGYNEQFF. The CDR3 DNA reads TGTGCCAGCAGCTTAGTCCGAACAGAACTAGGATACAATGAGCAGTTCTTC. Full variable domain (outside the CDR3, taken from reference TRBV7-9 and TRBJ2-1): DTGVSQNPRHKITKRGQNVTFRCDPISEHNRLYWYRQTLGQGPEFLTYFQNEAQLEKSRLLSDRFSAERPKGSFSTLEIQRTEQGDSAMYLCASSLVRTELGYNEQFFGPGTRLTVL.

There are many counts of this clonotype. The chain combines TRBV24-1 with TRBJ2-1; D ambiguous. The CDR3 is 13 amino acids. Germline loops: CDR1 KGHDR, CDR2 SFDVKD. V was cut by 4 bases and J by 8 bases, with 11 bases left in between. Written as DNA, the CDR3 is TGTGCCACCAGTGACTCCTTTATGGATGAGCAGTTCTTC. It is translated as CATSDSFMDEQFF.